This T cell receptor (beta chain) comes out of a study of tumor-infiltrating lymphocytes in primary liver carcinoma. Study in general: Patients were both men and women, whose ages ran from 30 to 69 years.

This clonotype was observed a few times. Its antigen is unknown. From roughly 0.5 ug total RNA, TCR beta cDNA was generated with a primer in the constant region. Researchers made the TCR beta libraries by running three nested multiplex PCR rounds with slightly modified ARM-PCR. Each of the first two PCR rounds ran approximately 11 cycles with TRBV1-TRBV30 forward and C-beta reverse primers. TCRdb itself ran the multiplex PCR reads through MiXCR, one entry per CDR3 protein. The sample has about 210,000 distinct CDR3 sequences, roughly 61% seen once. V shed 4 bases and J shed 1 base, with 13 bases lying between them. This CDR3 comprises 15 residues. Germline V lookup: CDR1 SEHNR, CDR2 FQNEAQ (reference sequence). Unsorted whole blood yielded the blood RNA, and germline DNA was also extracted. About 4 milliliters of peripheral blood were gathered ahead of the operation. Study results and caveats: Left bulk and unsorted, the samples did not allow CD4+ and CD8+ repertoires to be compared. Significantly larger top-250-clone fractions were found in tumors than in blood (p = 0.039).

This chain uses TRBV7-9 with TRBJ1-1, with D perhaps TRBD1 (5 bases). Sequences were obtained from peripheral blood. The TCR sequence derives from a woman aged 55-70 years with primary liver carcinoma and hepatitis B virus infection. CDR3 sequence: CASSYSGTANTEAFF. CDR3 nucleotides: TGTGCCAGCAGCTACTCCGGGACCGCGAACACTGAAGCTTTCTTT.